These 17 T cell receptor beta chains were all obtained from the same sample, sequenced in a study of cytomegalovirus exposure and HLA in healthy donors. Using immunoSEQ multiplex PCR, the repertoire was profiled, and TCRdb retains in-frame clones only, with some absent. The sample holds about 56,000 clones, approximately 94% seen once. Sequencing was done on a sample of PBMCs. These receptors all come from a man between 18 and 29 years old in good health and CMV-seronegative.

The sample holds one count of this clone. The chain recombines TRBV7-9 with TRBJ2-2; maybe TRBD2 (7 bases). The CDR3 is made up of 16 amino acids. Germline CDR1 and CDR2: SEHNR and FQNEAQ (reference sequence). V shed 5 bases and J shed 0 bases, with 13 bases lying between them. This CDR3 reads CASSRGRGSNTGELFF. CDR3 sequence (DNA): TGTGCCAGCAGCCGGGGGAGGGGGTCGAACACCGGGGAGCTGTTTTTT.

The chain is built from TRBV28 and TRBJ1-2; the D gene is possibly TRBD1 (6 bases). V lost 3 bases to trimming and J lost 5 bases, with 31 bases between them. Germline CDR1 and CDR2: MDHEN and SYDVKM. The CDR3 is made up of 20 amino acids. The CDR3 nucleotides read TGTGCCAGCAGTTTTCCCCGCCGCAGGGGACGGGAGGGGCCGGTATATGGCTACACCTTC. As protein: CASSFPRRRGREGPVYGYTF.

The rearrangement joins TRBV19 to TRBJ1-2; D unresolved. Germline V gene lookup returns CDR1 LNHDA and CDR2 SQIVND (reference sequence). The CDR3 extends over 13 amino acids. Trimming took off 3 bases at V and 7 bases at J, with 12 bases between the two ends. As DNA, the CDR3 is TGTGCCAGTAGTATCCGATACGGAGTTGGCTACACCTTC. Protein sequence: CASSIRYGVGYTF.

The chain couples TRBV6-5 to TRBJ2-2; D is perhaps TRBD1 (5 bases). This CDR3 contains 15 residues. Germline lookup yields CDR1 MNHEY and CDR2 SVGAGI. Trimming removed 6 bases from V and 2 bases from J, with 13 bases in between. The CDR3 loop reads CASSPLTDNTGELFF. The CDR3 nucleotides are TGTGCCAGCAGCCCCTTGACAGATAACACCGGGGAGCTGTTTTTT.

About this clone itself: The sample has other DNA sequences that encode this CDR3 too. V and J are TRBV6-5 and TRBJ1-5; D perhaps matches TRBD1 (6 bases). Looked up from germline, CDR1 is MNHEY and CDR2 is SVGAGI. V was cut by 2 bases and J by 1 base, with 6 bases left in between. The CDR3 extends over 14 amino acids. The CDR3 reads CASSYQGSNQPQHF. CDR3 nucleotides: TGTGCCAGCAGTTACCAGGGGAGCAATCAGCCCCAGCATTTT.

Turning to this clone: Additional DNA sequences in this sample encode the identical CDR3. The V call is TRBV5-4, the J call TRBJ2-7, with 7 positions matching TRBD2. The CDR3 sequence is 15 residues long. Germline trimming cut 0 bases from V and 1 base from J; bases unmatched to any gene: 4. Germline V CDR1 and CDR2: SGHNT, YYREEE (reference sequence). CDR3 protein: CASSLDLAESYEQYF. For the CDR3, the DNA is TGTGCCAGCAGCTTGGATCTAGCGGAATCCTACGAGCAGTACTTC. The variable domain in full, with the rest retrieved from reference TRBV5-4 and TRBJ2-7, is ETGVTQSPTHLIKTRGQQVTLRCSSQSGHNTVSWYQQALGQGPQFIFQYYREEENGRGNFPPRFSGLQFPNYSSELNVNALELDDSALYLCASSLDLAESYEQYFGPGTRLTVT.

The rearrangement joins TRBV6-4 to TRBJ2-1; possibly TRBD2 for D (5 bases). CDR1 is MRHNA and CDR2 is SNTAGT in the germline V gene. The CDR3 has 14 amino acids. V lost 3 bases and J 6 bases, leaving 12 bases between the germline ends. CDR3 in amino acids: CASSEEGVGNEQFF. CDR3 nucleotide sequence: TGTGCCAGCAGTGAAGAGGGAGTGGGCAATGAGCAGTTCTTC.

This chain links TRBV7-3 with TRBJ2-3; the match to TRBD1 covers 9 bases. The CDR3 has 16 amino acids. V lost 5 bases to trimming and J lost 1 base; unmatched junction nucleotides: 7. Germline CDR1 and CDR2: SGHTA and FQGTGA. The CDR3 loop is CASSAWTGVGTDTQYF. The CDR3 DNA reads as TGTGCCAGCAGCGCTTGGACAGGGGTAGGCACAGATACGCAGTATTTT.

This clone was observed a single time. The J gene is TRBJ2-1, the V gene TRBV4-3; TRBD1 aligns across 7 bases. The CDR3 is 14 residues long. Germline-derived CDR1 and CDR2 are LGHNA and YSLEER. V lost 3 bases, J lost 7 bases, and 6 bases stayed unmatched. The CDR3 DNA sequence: TGCGCCAGCAGCCACAGGGGGATGGGGAATGAGCAGTTCTTC. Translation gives CASSHRGMGNEQFF.

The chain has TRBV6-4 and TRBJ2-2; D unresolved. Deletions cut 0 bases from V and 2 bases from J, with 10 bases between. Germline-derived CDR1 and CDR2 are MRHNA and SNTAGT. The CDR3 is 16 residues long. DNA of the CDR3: TGTGCCAGCAGTGACTCGGCAGACTCTAACACCGGGGAGCTGTTTTTT. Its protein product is CASSDSADSNTGELFF.

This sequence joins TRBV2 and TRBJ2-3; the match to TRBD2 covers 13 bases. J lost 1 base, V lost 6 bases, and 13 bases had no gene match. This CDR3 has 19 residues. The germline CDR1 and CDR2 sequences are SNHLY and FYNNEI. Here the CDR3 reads CASSTPTSGRASGTDTQYF. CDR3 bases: TGTGCCAGCAGCACGCCCACTAGCGGGAGGGCCTCCGGCACAGATACGCAGTATTTT.

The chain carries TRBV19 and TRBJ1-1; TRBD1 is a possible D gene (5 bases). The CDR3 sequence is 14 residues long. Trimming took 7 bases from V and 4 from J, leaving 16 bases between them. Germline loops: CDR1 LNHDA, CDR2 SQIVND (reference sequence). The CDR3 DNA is TGTGCCAGTACTGGGAGGGGCCTGAGCACTGAAGCTTTCTTT. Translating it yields CASTGRGLSTEAFF.

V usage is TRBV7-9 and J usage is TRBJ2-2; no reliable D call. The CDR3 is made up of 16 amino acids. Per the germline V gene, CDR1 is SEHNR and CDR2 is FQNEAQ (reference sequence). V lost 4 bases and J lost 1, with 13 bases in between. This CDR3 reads CASSSPPEQNTGELFF. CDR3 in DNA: TGTGCCAGCAGCTCTCCCCCGGAGCAGAACACCGGGGAGCTGTTTTTT.

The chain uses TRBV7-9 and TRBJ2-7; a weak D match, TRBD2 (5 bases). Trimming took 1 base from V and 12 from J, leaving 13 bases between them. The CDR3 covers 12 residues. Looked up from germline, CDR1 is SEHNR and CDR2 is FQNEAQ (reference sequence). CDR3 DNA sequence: TGTGCCAGCAGCTTAGGAGGGCTAGCACCGTACTTC. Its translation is CASSLGGLAPYF.

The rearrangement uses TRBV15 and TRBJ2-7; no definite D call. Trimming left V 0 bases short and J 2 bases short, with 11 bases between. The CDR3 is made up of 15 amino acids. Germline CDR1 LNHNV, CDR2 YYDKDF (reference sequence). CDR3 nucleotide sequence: TGTGCCACCAGCAGAGATCTGGGCCTGGCCTACGAGCAGTACTTC. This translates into CATSRDLGLAYEQYF.

The CDR3 reads CASSPREFSYEQYF. The DNA for the CDR3 is TGTGCCAGCAGCCCAAGGGAGTTCTCCTACGAGCAGTACTTC. The chain employs TRBV11-2 and TRBJ2-5; TRBD2 is a possible D gene (5 bases). The J call may not be correct, given that the DNA end is closer to TRBJ2-7. Germline-derived CDR1 and CDR2 are SGHAT and FQNNGV. This CDR3 region has 14 residues.

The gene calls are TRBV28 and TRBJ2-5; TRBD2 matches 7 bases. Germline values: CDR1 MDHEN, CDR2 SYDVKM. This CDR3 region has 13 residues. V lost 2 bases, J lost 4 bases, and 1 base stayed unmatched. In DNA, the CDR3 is TGTGCCAGCAGTTTAGGGGGGGGAGAGACCCAGTACTTC. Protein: CASSLGGGETQYF. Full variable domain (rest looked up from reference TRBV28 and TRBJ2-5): DVKVTQSSRYLVKRTGEKVFLECVQDMDHENMFWYRQDPGLGLRLIYFSYDVKMKEKGDIPEGYSVSREKKERFSLILESASTNQTSMYLCASSLGGGETQYFGPGTRLLVL.